This is a list of T cell receptor beta chains from one sample in a study of OX40 agonist ivuxolimab in advanced cancers. The assay was immunoSEQ multiplex PCR, and TCRdb's table has in-frame clones only and misses some. The sample has under 65,000 clones; approximately 90% are singletons. The material was CD4+ or CD8+ T cells sorted from blood, obtained in a trial of the OX40 agonist ivuxolimab. All receptors come from an adult with an advanced solid tumor such as melanoma, head and neck, liver or kidney cancer. CDR3s include the opening cysteine and the closing phenylalanine or tryptophan. D genes are given only for firm matches. For some rows the clone size is stated as once, few or many, or as a class when expanded; others skip it.

abundance: NA
v_gene: TRBV6-1
d_gene: TRBD1
j_gene: TRBJ2-7
CDR3nt: TGTGCCAGCAGTGAAGCGGGACAGGGGGGATCCTACGAGCAGTACTTC
CDR3aa: CASSEAGQGGSYEQYF

abundance: NA
v_gene: TRBV6-4
d_gene: TRBD1
j_gene: TRBJ2-1
CDR3nt: TGTGCCAGCAGTAGCGGGACAGGGTCTTACAATGAGCAGTTCTTC
CDR3aa: CASSSGTGSYNEQFF

abundance: NA
v_gene: TRBV5-4
d_gene: TRBD2
j_gene: TRBJ2-5
CDR3nt: TGTGCCAGCAGCTTGGAACTAGCGGGCCTAATTGGGGAGACCCAGTACTTC
CDR3aa: CASSLELAGLIGETQYF

abundance: NA
v_gene: TRBV18
d_gene: NA
j_gene: TRBJ2-3
CDR3nt: TGTGCCAGCTCAGCCTTGAGCACAGATACGCAGTATTTT
CDR3aa: CASSALSTDTQYF

abundance: NA
v_gene: TRBV7-8
d_gene: TRBD1
j_gene: TRBJ2-5
CDR3nt: TGTGCCAGCAGCCTCCAGCCGGGACAGGGTAAAGAGACCCAGTACTTC
CDR3aa: CASSLQPGQGKETQYF

abundance: NA
v_gene: TRBV2
d_gene: NA
j_gene: TRBJ1-3
CDR3nt: TGTGCCAGCAGGGGTTGGACAGTCTCTGGAAACACCATATATTTT
CDR3aa: CASRGWTVSGNTIYF

abundance: NA
v_gene: TRBV5-1
d_gene: TRBD1
j_gene: TRBJ2-7
CDR3nt: TGCGCCAGCAGCTTGGTATTGTCCGGGACAGGGAACGAGCAGTACTTC
CDR3aa: CASSLVLSGTGNEQYF

abundance: NA
v_gene: TRBV29-1
d_gene: TRBD1
j_gene: TRBJ2-5
CDR3nt: TGCAGCGTCGTAAACAGGGGGTTGGGGGGAGAGACCCAGTACTTC
CDR3aa: CSVVNRGLGGETQYF

abundance: once
v_gene: TRBV6-5
d_gene: NA
j_gene: TRBJ1-4
CDR3nt: TGTGCCAGCAGATCCCCCGGGGCCAATGAAAAACTGTTTTTT
CDR3aa: CASRSPGANEKLFF

abundance: NA
v_gene: TRBV11-3
d_gene: NA
j_gene: TRBJ2-7
CDR3nt: TGTGCCAGCAGCACCCAGGGCTACGAGCAGTACTTC
CDR3aa: CASSTQGYEQYF

abundance: NA
v_gene: TRBV21-1
d_gene: NA
j_gene: TRBJ1-1
CDR3nt: TGTGCCAGCAGCAAAGTCTGCAGAGAGAACACTGAAGCTTTCTTT
CDR3aa: CASSKVCRENTEAFF

abundance: NA
v_gene: TRBV19
d_gene: NA
j_gene: TRBJ2-5
CDR3nt: TGTGCCAGTAGTATAGGCAGATTAGAGACCCAGTACTTC
CDR3aa: CASSIGRLETQYF

abundance: NA
v_gene: TRBV4-1
d_gene: NA
j_gene: TRBJ1-2
CDR3nt: TGCGCCAGCAGCCAAGATATCGGCGCTAACTATGGCTACACCTTC
CDR3aa: CASSQDIGANYGYTF

abundance: NA
v_gene: TRBV7-7
d_gene: NA
j_gene: TRBJ2-5
CDR3nt: TGTGCCAGCAGCTTGGGATGGGGCTCCCAAGGAGAGACCCAGTACTTC
CDR3aa: CASSLGWGSQGETQYF

abundance: NA
v_gene: TRBV10-3
d_gene: NA
j_gene: TRBJ2-3
CDR3nt: TGTGCCATCAGTACTCAGGGAGATACGCAGTATTTT
CDR3aa: CAISTQGDTQYF

abundance: NA
v_gene: TRBV5-1
d_gene: NA
j_gene: TRBJ1-1
CDR3nt: TGCGCCAGCAGCTTGGCGGTAGGGGTGAAGACTGAAGCTTTCTTT
CDR3aa: CASSLAVGVKTEAFF

abundance: NA
v_gene: TRBV4-3
d_gene: NA
j_gene: TRBJ2-1
CDR3nt: TGCGCCAGCAGCCAAGTTAAGGCAGGAACCAATGAGCAGTTCTTC
CDR3aa: CASSQVKAGTNEQFF

abundance: NA
v_gene: TRBV18
d_gene: NA
j_gene: TRBJ1-4
CDR3nt: TGTGCCAGCTCGCCGGAAAGGGGGAATGAAAAACTGTTTTTT
CDR3aa: CASSPERGNEKLFF

abundance: NA
v_gene: TRBV28
d_gene: NA
j_gene: TRBJ2-7
CDR3nt: TGTGCCAGCAGTTTAAGGTCTTACGAGCAGTACTTC
CDR3aa: CASSLRSYEQYF

abundance: NA
v_gene: TRBV19
d_gene: NA
j_gene: TRBJ2-2
CDR3nt: TGTGCCAGTAGTATAGTTACGGGCACCGGGGAGCTGTTTTTT
CDR3aa: CASSIVTGTGELFF

abundance: NA
v_gene: TRBV18
d_gene: TRBD1
j_gene: TRBJ2-7
CDR3nt: TGTGCCAGCTCACCTCCGGGACAGTCTCCCTACGAGCAGTACTTC
CDR3aa: CASSPPGQSPYEQYF

abundance: NA
v_gene: TRBV5-4
d_gene: TRBD2
j_gene: TRBJ2-1
CDR3nt: TGTGCCAGCAGCGGGGGGGAGACGAGCTCCTACAATGAGCAGTTCTTC
CDR3aa: CASSGGETSSYNEQFF

abundance: NA
v_gene: TRBV4-1
d_gene: TRBD1
j_gene: TRBJ2-7
CDR3nt: TGCGCCAGCAGCCCCCCGGGACAGACCTACGAGCAGTACTTC
CDR3aa: CASSPPGQTYEQYF

abundance: NA
v_gene: TRBV2
d_gene: TRBD1
j_gene: TRBJ1-3
CDR3nt: TGTGCCAGCAGTATACAGGGGTACGTCTCTGGAAACACCATATATTTT
CDR3aa: CASSIQGYVSGNTIYF

abundance: NA
v_gene: TRBV9
d_gene: NA
j_gene: TRBJ2-5
CDR3nt: TGTGCCAGCAGCGTTGGGGGGGCGGAAGAGACCCAGTACTTC
CDR3aa: CASSVGGAEETQYF

abundance: NA
v_gene: TRBV19
d_gene: TRBD1
j_gene: TRBJ1-6
CDR3nt: TGTGCCAGTAGTGCCCACAGGGGGGATTCACCCCTCCACTTT
CDR3aa: CASSAHRGDSPLHF

abundance: NA
v_gene: TRBV5-4
d_gene: TRBD2
j_gene: TRBJ2-3
CDR3nt: TGTGCCAGCAGCTTAGGACTAGCGGGAGTGACAGATACGCAGTATTTT
CDR3aa: CASSLGLAGVTDTQYF

abundance: few
v_gene: TRBV9
d_gene: TRBD1
j_gene: TRBJ1-1
CDR3nt: TGTGCCAGCAGCCCTAGTCTGGCAGGGGGCACTGAAGCTTTCTTT
CDR3aa: CASSPSLAGGTEAFF

abundance: NA
v_gene: TRBV19
d_gene: TRBD1
j_gene: TRBJ1-2
CDR3nt: TGTGCCAGTTCCGGGACAGAATACTATGGCTACACCTTC
CDR3aa: CASSGTEYYGYTF

abundance: NA
v_gene: TRBV6-5
d_gene: NA
j_gene: TRBJ2-1
CDR3nt: TGTGCCAGCAGTTATGCGCGGGACTACAATGAGCAGTTCTTC
CDR3aa: CASSYARDYNEQFF

abundance: NA
v_gene: TRBV5-1
d_gene: NA
j_gene: TRBJ2-7
CDR3nt: TGCGCCAGCAGCTTGACCTCCTACGAGCAGTACTTC
CDR3aa: CASSLTSYEQYF

abundance: NA
v_gene: TRBV6-6
d_gene: TRBD2
j_gene: TRBJ2-7
CDR3nt: TGTGCCAGCTCCGACGGGAGGGCCTTATACGAGCAGTACTTC
CDR3aa: CASSDGRALYEQYF

abundance: NA
v_gene: TRBV12-5
d_gene: TRBD1
j_gene: TRBJ1-6
CDR3nt: TGTGCTAGTGCCATGGGACAGGGGGAATCACCCCTCCACTTT
CDR3aa: CASAMGQGESPLHF

abundance: NA
v_gene: TRBV27
d_gene: TRBD2
j_gene: TRBJ2-1
CDR3nt: TGTGCCAGCATGGCGGGAGGTCGGGTCCATGAGCAGTTCTTC
CDR3aa: CASMAGGRVHEQFF

abundance: few
v_gene: TRBV2
d_gene: NA
j_gene: TRBJ1-1
CDR3nt: TGTGCCAGCAGAATGAACACTGAAGCTTTCTTT
CDR3aa: CASRMNTEAFF

abundance: NA
v_gene: TRBV9
d_gene: TRBD1
j_gene: TRBJ1-1
CDR3nt: TGTGCCAGCAGCGCAAGGACAGGGGGGTACACTGAAGCTTTCTTT
CDR3aa: CASSARTGGYTEAFF

abundance: NA
v_gene: TRBV6-1
d_gene: TRBD1
j_gene: TRBJ1-1
CDR3nt: TGTGCCAGCAGTGGGACAGGGGCAGACGATAGGGGGTCTGAAGCTTTCTTT
CDR3aa: CASSGTGADDRGSEAFF

abundance: NA
v_gene: TRBV5-1
d_gene: NA
j_gene: TRBJ2-1
CDR3nt: TGCGCCAGCAGCTCGGAATACTCCTACAATGAGCAGTTCTTC
CDR3aa: CASSSEYSYNEQFF

abundance: NA
v_gene: TRBV2
d_gene: NA
j_gene: TRBJ2-1
CDR3nt: TGTGCCAGCAGTGAAGAAGTCCGGAATGAGCAGTTCTTC
CDR3aa: CASSEEVRNEQFF

abundance: NA
v_gene: TRBV29-1
d_gene: NA
j_gene: TRBJ2-2
CDR3nt: TGCAGCGTTGAACAGGGGTACACCGGGGAGCTGTTTTTT
CDR3aa: CSVEQGYTGELFF

abundance: few
v_gene: TRBV4-2
d_gene: NA
j_gene: TRBJ1-1
CDR3nt: TGTGCCAGCAGCCAAGATGACCAGATAGCTTTCTTT
CDR3aa: CASSQDDQIAFF

abundance: NA
v_gene: TRBV7-2
d_gene: NA
j_gene: TRBJ2-7
CDR3nt: TGTGCCAGCAGCCAGCAGCCCTACGAGCAGTACTTC
CDR3aa: CASSQQPYEQYF

abundance: NA
v_gene: TRBV7-2
d_gene: TRBD2
j_gene: TRBJ2-7
CDR3nt: TGTGCCAGCAGCGGTCGAGCGGGAGTACCCAACGAGCAGTACTTC
CDR3aa: CASSGRAGVPNEQYF

abundance: NA
v_gene: TRBV5-3
d_gene: NA
j_gene: TRBJ2-2
CDR3nt: TGTGCCAGAAGCCTGTATGAGGGAGGGAACACCGGGGAGCTGTTTTTT
CDR3aa: CARSLYEGGNTGELFF

abundance: NA
v_gene: TRBV10-3
d_gene: NA
j_gene: TRBJ2-7
CDR3nt: TGTGCCATCAGCGATAAATACGAGCAGTACTTC
CDR3aa: CAISDKYEQYF

abundance: NA
v_gene: TRBV27
d_gene: NA
j_gene: TRBJ2-7
CDR3nt: TGTGCCAGCAGTTCTCCCGCTACCACCTCCTACGAGCAGTACTTC
CDR3aa: CASSSPATTSYEQYF

abundance: NA
v_gene: TRBV5-6
d_gene: NA
j_gene: TRBJ2-7
CDR3nt: TGTGCCAGCAGCTTTTCAGGGGTCCCCTACGAGCAGTACTTC
CDR3aa: CASSFSGVPYEQYF

abundance: NA
v_gene: TRBV5-1
d_gene: NA
j_gene: TRBJ1-2
CDR3nt: TGCGCCAGCAGCTTGGCCACCCGGACAGCGATCTATGGCTACACCTTC
CDR3aa: CASSLATRTAIYGYTF

abundance: NA
v_gene: TRBV5-6
d_gene: NA
j_gene: TRBJ1-5
CDR3nt: TGTGCCAGCAGCTTGGCCGGCAGGGTTAGCAATCAGCCCCAGCATTTT
CDR3aa: CASSLAGRVSNQPQHF

abundance: NA
v_gene: TRBV5-5
d_gene: TRBD2
j_gene: TRBJ2-7
CDR3nt: TGTGCCAGCAGCACGGGACTAGCGGGAGGGCCTCGGGAGCAGTACTTC
CDR3aa: CASSTGLAGGPREQYF

abundance: NA
v_gene: TRBV27
d_gene: TRBD2
j_gene: TRBJ2-3
CDR3nt: TGTGCCAGCAGTTTGCGGGGACTAGCGGGTGACCCTACGCAGTATTTT
CDR3aa: CASSLRGLAGDPTQYF

abundance: NA
v_gene: TRBV20-1
d_gene: NA
j_gene: TRBJ2-3
CDR3nt: TGCAGTGCTAGCACAGATACGCAGTATTTT
CDR3aa: CSASTDTQYF

abundance: NA
v_gene: TRBV27
d_gene: TRBD2
j_gene: TRBJ2-2
CDR3nt: TGTGCCAGCAGTCACCCTCCAGCGGGAGGCCCGGGAACCGGGGAGCTGTTTTTT
CDR3aa: CASSHPPAGGPGTGELFF

abundance: NA
v_gene: TRBV6-5
d_gene: NA
j_gene: TRBJ1-5
CDR3nt: TGTGCCAGCAGCCTCAGGGGCGGGCAGCCCCAGCATTTT
CDR3aa: CASSLRGGQPQHF

abundance: NA
v_gene: TRBV5-8
d_gene: TRBD1
j_gene: TRBJ1-4
CDR3nt: TGTGCCAGCAGGACCGGGACAGGGGATAATGAAAAACTGTTTTTT
CDR3aa: CASRTGTGDNEKLFF

abundance: NA
v_gene: TRBV27
d_gene: NA
j_gene: TRBJ2-5
CDR3nt: TGTGCCAGCAGTGTGAATGCCCCGTCAGAGACCCAGTACTTC
CDR3aa: CASSVNAPSETQYF

abundance: NA
v_gene: TRBV5-1
d_gene: TRBD1
j_gene: TRBJ2-2
CDR3nt: TGCGCCAGCAGCTTGGACAGGGGAACGAACACCGGGGAGCTGTTTTTT
CDR3aa: CASSLDRGTNTGELFF

abundance: NA
v_gene: TRBV7-2
d_gene: NA
j_gene: TRBJ2-1
CDR3nt: TGTGCCAGCAGCTTAGCCTTAAACAATGAGCAGTTCTTC
CDR3aa: CASSLALNNEQFF

abundance: once
v_gene: TRBV5-1
d_gene: NA
j_gene: TRBJ1-1
CDR3nt: TGCGCCAGCAGCTTAAGGGGGGCGCAGGCTTTCTTT
CDR3aa: CASSLRGAQAFF

abundance: NA
v_gene: TRBV11-3
d_gene: TRBD2
j_gene: TRBJ2-1
CDR3nt: TGTGCCAGCAGCTTATCTAGCGGAATCTACAATGAGCAGTTCTTC
CDR3aa: CASSLSSGIYNEQFF